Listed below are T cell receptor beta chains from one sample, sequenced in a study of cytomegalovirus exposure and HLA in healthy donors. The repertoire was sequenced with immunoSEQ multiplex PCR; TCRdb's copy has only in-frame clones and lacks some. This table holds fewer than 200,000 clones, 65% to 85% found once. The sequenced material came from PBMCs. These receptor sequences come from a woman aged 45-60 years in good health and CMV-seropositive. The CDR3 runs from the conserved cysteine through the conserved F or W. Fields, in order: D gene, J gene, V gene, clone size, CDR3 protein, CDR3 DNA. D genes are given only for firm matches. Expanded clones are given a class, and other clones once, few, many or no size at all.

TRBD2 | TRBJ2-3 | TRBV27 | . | CASRQLALGDTDTQYF | TGTGCCAGCAGACAACTAGCGTTGGGGGACACAGATACGCAGTATTTT
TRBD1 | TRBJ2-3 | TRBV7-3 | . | CASSPDRVMGFGTDTQYF | TGTGCCAGCAGCCCCGACAGGGTCATGGGCTTTGGCACAGATACGCAGTATTTT
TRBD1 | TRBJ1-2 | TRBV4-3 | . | CASSQALGTGTGLGYTF | TGCGCCAGCAGCCAAGCCTTGGGGACCGGGACAGGGCTCGGCTACACCTTC
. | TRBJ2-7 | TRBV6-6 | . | CASSYSGGEQYF | TGTGCCAGCAGTTACTCAGGGGGCGAGCAGTACTTC
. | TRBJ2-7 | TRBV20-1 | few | CSAPNFYEQYF | TGCAGTGCTCCAAACTTCTACGAGCAGTACTTC
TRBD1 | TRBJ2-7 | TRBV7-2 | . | CASSFSALGQGSYEQYF | TGTGCCAGCAGCTTCTCTGCCTTAGGACAGGGCTCCTACGAGCAGTACTTC
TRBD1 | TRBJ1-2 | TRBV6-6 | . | CASSGQGASGYTF | TGTGCCAGCAGTGGACAGGGGGCGTCCGGCTACACCTTC
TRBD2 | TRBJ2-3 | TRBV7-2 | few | CASSLVASGVSTDTQYF | TGTGCCAGCAGCTTAGTGGCTAGCGGGGTTAGCACAGATACGCAGTATTTT
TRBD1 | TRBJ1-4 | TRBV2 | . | CASSQLRQGNEKLFF | TGTGCCAGCAGTCAACTGAGACAGGGGAATGAAAAACTGTTTTTT
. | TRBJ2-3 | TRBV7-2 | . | CASSFPFGGGRTDTQYF | TGTGCCAGCAGCTTCCCTTTTGGGGGAGGACGCACAGATACGCAGTATTTT
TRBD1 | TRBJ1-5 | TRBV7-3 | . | CASSPDRDQPQHF | TGTGCCAGCAGCCCGGACAGGGATCAGCCCCAGCATTTT
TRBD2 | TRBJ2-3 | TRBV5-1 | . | CASSTDRQTSVLDTQYF | TGCGCCAGCAGCACCGATAGACAGACTAGCGTTCTTGATACGCAGTATTTT
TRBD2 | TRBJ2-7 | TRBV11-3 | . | CASSLVGLAGEQYF | TGTGCCAGCAGCTTAGTAGGGCTAGCGGGAGAGCAGTACTTC
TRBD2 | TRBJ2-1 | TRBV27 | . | CASGRRRTSEFF | TGTGCCAGCGGACGGCGGAGGACTAGCGAGTTCTTC
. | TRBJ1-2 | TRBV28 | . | CASSLGPTNYGYTF | TGTGCCAGCAGTTTAGGGCCCACTAACTATGGCTACACCTTC
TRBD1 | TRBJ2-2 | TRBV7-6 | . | CASSEGTGAVTGELFF | TGTGCCAGCAGCGAAGGGACAGGGGCGGTCACCGGGGAGCTGTTTTTT
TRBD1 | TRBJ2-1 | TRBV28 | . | CASSPRTGVEFF | TGTGCCAGCAGTCCCAGGACAGGGGTCGAGTTCTTC
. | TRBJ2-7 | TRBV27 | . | CASSPSSVYEQYF | TGTGCCAGCAGTCCCAGTTCCGTCTACGAGCAGTACTTC
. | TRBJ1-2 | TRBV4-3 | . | CASSQARAGGYTF | TGCGCCAGCTCACAAGCCAGGGCTGGTGGCTACACCTTC
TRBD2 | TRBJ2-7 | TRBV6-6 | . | CASSRLAGVSYEQYF | TGTGCCAGCAGCCGCCTAGCGGGAGTGTCCTACGAGCAGTACTTC
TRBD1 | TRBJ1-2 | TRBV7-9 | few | CASSLETGGWTF | TGTGCCAGCAGCTTAGAAACAGGGGGTTGGACCTTC
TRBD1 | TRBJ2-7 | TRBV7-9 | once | CASSRGWTGTSYEQYF | TGTGCCAGCAGCCGCGGATGGACAGGAACCTCCTACGAGCAGTACTTC
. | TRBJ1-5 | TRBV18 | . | CASSPWGGSSNQPQHF | TGTGCCAGCTCCCCCTGGGGAGGGTCGAGCAATCAGCCCCAGCATTTT
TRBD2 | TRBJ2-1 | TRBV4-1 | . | CASSHLAGVRNNEQFF | TGCGCCAGCAGCCACTTAGCGGGAGTGAGGAACAATGAGCAGTTCTTC
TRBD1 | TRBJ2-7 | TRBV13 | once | CASSSGTGPYEQYF | TGTGCCAGCAGCTCCGGGACAGGTCCCTACGAGCAGTACTTC
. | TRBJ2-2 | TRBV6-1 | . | CASSDSGSFTGELFF | TGTGCCAGCAGTGACTCTGGGAGCTTCACCGGGGAGCTGTTTTTT
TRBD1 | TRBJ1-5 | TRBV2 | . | CASSEFRDSKGGQPQHF | TGTGCCAGCAGTGAATTTAGGGACAGCAAAGGGGGTCAGCCCCAGCATTTT
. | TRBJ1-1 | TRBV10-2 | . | CASSDGQGNTEAFF | TGCGCCAGCAGTGATGGGCAGGGGAACACTGAAGCTTTCTTT
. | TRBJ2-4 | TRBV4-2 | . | CASSQLGFRAKNIQYF | TGTGCCAGCAGCCAACTCGGGTTTCGGGCCAAAAACATTCAGTACTTC
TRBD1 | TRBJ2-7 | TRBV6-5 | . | CASRVDRGLYEQYF | TGTGCCAGCAGAGTAGACAGGGGGCTCTACGAGCAGTACTTC
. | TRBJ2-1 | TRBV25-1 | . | CASRSYEASEANEQFF | TGTGCCAGCCGTAGTTATGAGGCCTCTGAGGCCAATGAGCAGTTCTTC
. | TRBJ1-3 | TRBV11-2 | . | CASSLASGNTIYF | TGTGCCAGCAGCTTGGCCTCTGGAAACACCATATATTTT
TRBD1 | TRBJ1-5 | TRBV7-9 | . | CASSLESGGQHF | TGTGCCAGCAGCTTAGAGTCAGGGGGGCAGCATTTT
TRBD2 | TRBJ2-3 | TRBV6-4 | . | CASSGLGGADTQYF | TGTGCCAGCAGTGGTCTCGGGGGGGCGGATACGCAGTATTTT
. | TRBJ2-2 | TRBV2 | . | CASSEGSSALGELFF | TGTGCCAGCAGTGAAGGATCTAGCGCCCTCGGGGAGCTGTTTTTT
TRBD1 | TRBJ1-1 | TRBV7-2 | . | CASSPRQGRAEAFF | TGTGCCAGCAGCCCTCGACAGGGGCGGGCTGAAGCTTTCTTT
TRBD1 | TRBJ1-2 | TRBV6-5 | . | CASSRQGAGGYTF | TGTGCCAGCAGCCGACAGGGGGCTGGTGGCTACACCTTC
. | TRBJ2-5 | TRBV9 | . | CASSRDGGPGETQYF | TGTGCCAGCAGCAGGGACGGAGGGCCAGGAGAGACCCAGTACTTC
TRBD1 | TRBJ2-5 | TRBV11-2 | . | CASSFTGGRETQYF | TGTGCCAGCAGCTTCACAGGGGGACGAGAGACCCAGTACTTC
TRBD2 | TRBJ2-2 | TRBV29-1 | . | CSVSTLGGDTGELFF | TGCAGCGTGTCCACCCTTGGGGGGGACACCGGGGAGCTGTTTTTT
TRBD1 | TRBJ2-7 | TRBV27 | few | CASSPGTGDREQYF | TGTGCCAGCAGCCCCGGGACAGGGGACCGCGAGCAGTACTTC
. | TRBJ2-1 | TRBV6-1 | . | CASNQGSSYNEQFF | TGTGCCAGCAATCAGGGAAGCTCCTACAATGAGCAGTTCTTC
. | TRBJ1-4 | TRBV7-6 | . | CASSSRLGQRNEKLFF | TGTGCCAGCAGCTCCCGGTTAGGACAGAGGAATGAAAAACTGTTTTTT
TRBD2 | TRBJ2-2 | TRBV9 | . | CASSGREENTGELFF | TGTGCCAGCAGCGGTCGGGAGGAGAACACCGGGGAGCTGTTTTTT
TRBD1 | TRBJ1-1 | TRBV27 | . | CASSSNRDSWRTEAFF | TGTGCCAGCAGTTCCAATCGGGACAGTTGGCGCACTGAAGCTTTCTTT
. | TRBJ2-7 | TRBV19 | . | CASSIGPGESYEQYF | TGTGCCAGTAGTATAGGCCCCGGAGAGTCCTACGAGCAGTACTTC
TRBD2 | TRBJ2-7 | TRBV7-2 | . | CASSLRRGGSYEQYF | TGTGCCAGCAGCCTAAGGCGGGGGGGCTCCTACGAGCAGTACTTC
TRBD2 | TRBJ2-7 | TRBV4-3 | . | CASSQDSRSGGYEQYF | TGCGCCAGCAGCCAAGATAGTCGGTCGGGAGGATACGAGCAGTACTTC
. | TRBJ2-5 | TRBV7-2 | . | CASSLLGQQQETQYF | TGTGCCAGCAGCTTGCTCGGACAGCAACAAGAGACCCAGTACTTC
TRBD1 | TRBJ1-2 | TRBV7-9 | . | CASSLLRTGAGYTF | TGTGCCAGCAGCTTATTGCGGACAGGGGCTGGCTACACCTTC
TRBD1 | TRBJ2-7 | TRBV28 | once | CASNRAGGGYEQYF | TGTGCCAGCAATAGGGCAGGGGGCGGTTACGAGCAGTACTTC
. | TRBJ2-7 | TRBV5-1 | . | CASSPAGARSEQYF | TGCGCCAGCAGCCCAGCAGGGGCGAGGAGCGAGCAGTACTTC